The 9 T cell receptor beta chains in this list originate from one sample, sequenced in a study of glioma-infiltrating T cells after dendritic cell vaccination. Clones were sequenced by immunoSEQ multiplex PCR, and TCRdb holds only the in-frame ones, with some missing. The profile shows approximately 46,000 clones, approximately 89% of them singletons. Time point in this sample: after dendritic cell vaccination, including at tumor progression/relapse. This sample comprised blood, obtained after dendritic cell vaccination. The receptors here all came from a human donor with glioblastoma.

J is TRBJ2-1 and V is TRBV27, with D perhaps matching TRBD2 (5 bases). The V end lost 6 bases, the J end lost 0 bases, and 6 bases lay between the germline ends. Germline loops: CDR1 MNHEY, CDR2 SMNVEV (reference sequence). The CDR3 is 13 residues long. CDR3 loop: CASRTSSYNEQFF. The CDR3 nucleotides read TGTGCCAGCAGAACTAGCTCCTACAATGAGCAGTTCTTC.

This chain uses TRBV28 with TRBJ2-3, with a possible D match to TRBD1 (7 bases). V gave up 1 base and J gave up 0 bases, with 14 bases separating them. Germline values: CDR1 MDHEN, CDR2 SYDVKM. This CDR3 spans 17 amino acids. CDR3 sequence (DNA): TGTGCCAGCAGTTTATCCACGACAGGGAGGAGCACAGATACGCAGTATTTT. Amino acid sequence: CASSLSTTGRSTDTQYF.

The chain carries TRBV6-6 and TRBJ1-2; the D is unclear. Germline V lookup: CDR1 MNHNY, CDR2 SVGAGI (reference sequence). CDR3 length: 14 residues. V gave up 4 bases and J gave up 0 bases, with 9 bases separating them. The CDR3 is CASSSALTNYGYTF. The CDR3 DNA is TGTGCCAGCAGTTCAGCGTTAACTAACTATGGCTACACCTTC.

The chain carries TRBV30 and TRBJ2-1; 10 bases are shared with TRBD2. Germline CDR1 and CDR2: GTSNPN and SVGIG (reference sequence). The CDR3 is made up of 15 amino acids. After removal of 2 bases from V and 2 bases from J, the junction contained 3 bases not matched to a gene. The CDR3 nucleotides are TGTGCCTGGAGTCCTCTAGCGGGAGCCTACAATGAGCAGTTCTTC. Its translation: CAWSPLAGAYNEQFF.

This sequence joins TRBV18 and TRBJ1-2; possibly TRBD1 for D (6 bases). This CDR3 is built from 15 residues. Germline lookup yields CDR1 KGHSH and CDR2 LQKENI. V was cut by 2 bases and J by 4 bases, with 14 bases left in between. This chain's CDR3 is CASSPDVQGIYGYTF. The DNA for the CDR3 is TGTGCCAGCTCACCAGATGTTCAGGGGATCTATGGCTACACCTTC.

The V and J genes are TRBV19 and TRBJ1-2; D is unresolved. The CDR3 consists of 14 residues. Germline values: CDR1 LNHDA, CDR2 SQIVND (reference sequence). V was cut by 0 bases and J by 7 bases, with 12 bases left in between. DNA of the CDR3: TGTGCCAGTAGTATAGATCGCGTGTCCGTTGGCTACACCTTC. Protein: CASSIDRVSVGYTF.

This chain links TRBV4-2 with TRBJ2-7, with a tentative D call TRBD2 (5 bases). This CDR3 comprises 15 residues. The germline V gene has CDR1 LGHNA and CDR2 YNFKEQ. V was cut by 0 bases and J by 0 bases, with 9 bases left in between. CDR3 loop: CASSQEARDSYEQYF. The DNA for the CDR3 is TGTGCCAGCAGCCAAGAGGCCCGGGACTCCTACGAGCAGTACTTC.

The V call is TRBV30, the J call TRBJ2-7; unclear D gene. The CDR3 covers 12 residues. Trimming pared 3 bases from V and 6 bases from J, leaving 12 bases between. CDR1 is GTSNPN, CDR2 SVGIG, per germline (reference sequence). This CDR3 reads CAWRWQFSEQYF. The CDR3 nucleotides read TGTGCCTGGAGGTGGCAATTTTCCGAGCAGTACTTC. Variable domain in full (rest from reference TRBV30 and TRBJ2-7): SQTIHQWPATLVQPVGSPLSLECTVEGTSNPNLYWYRQAAGRGLQLLFYSVGIGQISSEVPQNLSASRPQDRQFILSSKKLLLSDSGFYLCAWRWQFSEQYFGPGTRLTVT.

In regard to this clone: Compared with germline, one end of the junction differs, possibly owing to a read error. The chain joins TRBV7-3 to TRBJ2-3; TRBD2 matches at 9 bases. Germline V gene data show CDR1 as SGHTA and CDR2 as FQGTGA. This CDR3 region has 16 residues. In DNA, the CDR3 is TGTGCCAGCAGCTTATTTGGCGGGAGGGCCAGCAAGGGGAGCCTTTTT. It yields the protein CASSLFGGRASKGSLF.